This record covers a single TCR beta chain. Only in-frame clones appear in the TCRdb table, and some are missing; sequencing was by immunoSEQ multiplex PCR. The sample lists about 76,000 clones; about 88% were seen once. The data were taken from a study of OX40 agonist ivuxolimab in advanced cancers. Germline values: CDR1 GTSNPN, CDR2 SVGIG (reference sequence). The CDR3 extends over 14 amino acids. V shed 4 bases and J 2 bases; nucleotides not matched to a gene: 6. The receptor's source is an adult with an advanced solid tumor such as melanoma, head and neck, liver or kidney cancer. The chain is built from TRBV30 and TRBJ2-7; 9 bases fit TRBD1. The specimen comprised CD4+ or CD8+ T cells sorted from blood, sampled in a trial of the OX40 agonist ivuxolimab. CDR3 nucleotide sequence: TGTGCCTGGAAGAAACAGGGGGCAACCTACGAGCAGTACTTC. The encoded protein is CAWKKQGATYEQYF.